This T cell receptor (beta chain) was identified during a study of blood T cells in healthy people across ages. The CDR3 has 15 amino acids. With 5 bases clipped from V and 1 base from J, the junction kept 6 bases outside the gene matches. Germline V lookup: CDR1 LGHNA, CDR2 YSLEER. Combining a sample-barcoded 5' primer with a J-beta primer mix, a second PCR ran for 7 to 11 cycles. TCRdb processed the 5' RACE reads anew with MiXCR; each CDR3 protein has one entry. The sample records about 690,000 distinct CDR3 sequences, 40% to 45% being singletons. The rearrangement uses TRBV4-3 and TRBJ2-7; 9 bases are shared with TRBD2. The sample was blood. The sequence came from a man at least 80 years old in good health. The CDR3 bases are TGCGCCAGCAGCTTTTCTAGCGGGATGTCCTACGAGCAGTACTTC. Its protein product is CASSFSSGMSYEQYF.